This T cell receptor (beta chain) was recorded in a study of blood T cell repertoires in COVID-19. Study information: The samples span acute and convalescent COVID-19 from the United States, Italy and Spain.

J was trimmed by 4 bases and V by 2 bases; bases with no gene match: 6. This CDR3 region has 15 residues. From germline, CDR1 is GTSNPN and CDR2 SVGIG (reference sequence). The Seattle site enrolled patients during active infection and followed them longitudinally. In the original workflow: Estimated nucleated cell counts came from reference gene primer amplification. Sequencing was performed with immunoSEQ multiplex PCR; in TCRdb, only in-frame clones are kept and a portion is missing. D and trimming were read from the DNA, whereas the V and J calls and clone size are those reported in that table. The sample shows about 400,000 clones, less than 90% of them seen only once.

The sample taken for sequencing was peripheral blood. The clonotype was recovered from a woman aged 55 to 70 with COVID-19, enrolled during active disease. This rearrangement joins TRBV30 to TRBJ2-3; 10 nucleotides match TRBD2. The CDR3, as DNA: TGTGCCTGGAGTCAAGCGGGGGGGCCGGCAGATACGCAGTATTTT. Translated, it gives CAWSQAGGPADTQYF.